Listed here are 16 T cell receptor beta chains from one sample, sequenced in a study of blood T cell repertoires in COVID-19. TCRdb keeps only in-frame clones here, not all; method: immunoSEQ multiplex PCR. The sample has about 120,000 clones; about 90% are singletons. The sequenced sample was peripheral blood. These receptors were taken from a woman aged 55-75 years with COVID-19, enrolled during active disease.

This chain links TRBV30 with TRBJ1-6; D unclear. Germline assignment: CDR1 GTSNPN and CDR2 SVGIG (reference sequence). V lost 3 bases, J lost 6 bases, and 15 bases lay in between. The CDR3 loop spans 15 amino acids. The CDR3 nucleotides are TGTGCCTGGAGACTCTTTAGTAGTGGTAATTCACCCCTCCACTTT. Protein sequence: CAWRLFSSGNSPLHF.

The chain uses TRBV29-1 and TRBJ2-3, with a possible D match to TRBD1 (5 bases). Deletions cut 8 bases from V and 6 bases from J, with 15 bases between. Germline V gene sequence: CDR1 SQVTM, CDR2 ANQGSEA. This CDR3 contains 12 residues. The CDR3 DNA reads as TGCAGCTCACGGTTCCCAGGGGATACGCAGTATTTT. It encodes CSSRFPGDTQYF.

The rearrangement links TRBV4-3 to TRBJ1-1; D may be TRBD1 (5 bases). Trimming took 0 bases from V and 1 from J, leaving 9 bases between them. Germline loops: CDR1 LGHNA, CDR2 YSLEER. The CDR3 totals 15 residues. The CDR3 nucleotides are TGCGCCAGCAGCCAAGATTGGGGCCCGAACACTGAAGCTTTCTTT. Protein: CASSQDWGPNTEAFF.

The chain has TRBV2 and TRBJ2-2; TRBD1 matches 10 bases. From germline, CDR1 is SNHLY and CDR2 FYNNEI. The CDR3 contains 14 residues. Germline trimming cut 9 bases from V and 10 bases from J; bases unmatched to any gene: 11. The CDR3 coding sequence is TGTGCCAGAGACCGGGACAGGGGCCAGGAGGAGCTGTTTTTT. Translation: CARDRDRGQEELFF.

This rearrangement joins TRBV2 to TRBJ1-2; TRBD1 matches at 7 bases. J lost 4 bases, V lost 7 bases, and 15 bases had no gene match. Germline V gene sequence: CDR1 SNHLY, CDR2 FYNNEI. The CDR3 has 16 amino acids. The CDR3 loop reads CASTRVLTGVGYGYTF. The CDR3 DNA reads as TGTGCCAGCACCCGAGTCCTCACAGGGGTAGGCTATGGCTACACCTTC.

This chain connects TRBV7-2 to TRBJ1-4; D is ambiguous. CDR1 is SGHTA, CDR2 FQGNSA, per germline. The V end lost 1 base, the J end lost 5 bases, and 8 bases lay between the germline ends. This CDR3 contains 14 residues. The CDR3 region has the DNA TGTGCCAGCAGCTTAGTTCCCCAGAATGAAAAACTGTTTTTT. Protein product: CASSLVPQNEKLFF. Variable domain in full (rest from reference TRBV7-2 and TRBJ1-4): GAGVSQSPSNKVTEKGKDVELRCDPISGHTALYWYRQSLGQGLEFLIYFQGNSAPDKSGLPSDRFSAERTGGSVSTLTIQRTQQEDSAVYLCASSLVPQNEKLFFGSGTQLSVL.

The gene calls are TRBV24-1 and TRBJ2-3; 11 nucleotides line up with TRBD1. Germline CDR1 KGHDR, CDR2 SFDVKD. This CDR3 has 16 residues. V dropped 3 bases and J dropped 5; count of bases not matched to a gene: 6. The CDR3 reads CATSDPRTGGRDTQYF. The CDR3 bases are TGTGCCACCAGTGATCCGCGGACAGGGGGCAGAGATACGCAGTATTTT.

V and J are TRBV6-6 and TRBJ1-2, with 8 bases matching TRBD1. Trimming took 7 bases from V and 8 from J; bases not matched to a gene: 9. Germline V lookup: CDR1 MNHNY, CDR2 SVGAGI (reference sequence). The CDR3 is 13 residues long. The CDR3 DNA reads TGTGCCAGCATTCCAGGGACAGGAGGAGGCTACACCTTC. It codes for CASIPGTGGGYTF.

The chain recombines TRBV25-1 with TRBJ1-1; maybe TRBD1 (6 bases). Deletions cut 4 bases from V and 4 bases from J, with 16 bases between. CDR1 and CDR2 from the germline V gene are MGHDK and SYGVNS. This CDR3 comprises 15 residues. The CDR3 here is CASSATGLRVTEAFF. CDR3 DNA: TGTGCCAGCAGTGCTACAGGGTTGAGAGTCACTGAAGCTTTCTTT. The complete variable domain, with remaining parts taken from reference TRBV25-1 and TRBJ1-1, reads EADIYQTPRYLVIGTGKKITLECSQTMGHDKMYWYQQDPGMELHLIHYSYGVNSTEKGDLSSESTVSRIRTEHFPLTLESARPSHTSQYLCASSATGLRVTEAFFGQGTRLTVV.

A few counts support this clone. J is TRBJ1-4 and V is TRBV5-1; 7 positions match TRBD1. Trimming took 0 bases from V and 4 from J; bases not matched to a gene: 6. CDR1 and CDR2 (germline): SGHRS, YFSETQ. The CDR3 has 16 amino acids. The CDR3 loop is CASSLAPTGINEKLFF. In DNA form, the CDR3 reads TGCGCCAGCAGCTTGGCCCCGACAGGGATTAATGAAAAACTGTTTTTT.

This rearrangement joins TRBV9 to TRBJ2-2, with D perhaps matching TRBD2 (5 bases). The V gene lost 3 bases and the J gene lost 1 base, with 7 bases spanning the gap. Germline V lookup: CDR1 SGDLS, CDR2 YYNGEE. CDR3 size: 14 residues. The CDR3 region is CASSADWNTGELFF. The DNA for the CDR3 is TGTGCCAGCAGCGCGGACTGGAACACCGGGGAGCTGTTTTTT.

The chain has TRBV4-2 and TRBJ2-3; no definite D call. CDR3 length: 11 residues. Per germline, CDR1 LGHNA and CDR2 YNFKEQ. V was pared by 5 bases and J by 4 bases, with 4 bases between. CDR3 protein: CASSLSDTQYF. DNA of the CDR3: TGTGCCAGCAGCTTATCAGATACGCAGTATTTT.

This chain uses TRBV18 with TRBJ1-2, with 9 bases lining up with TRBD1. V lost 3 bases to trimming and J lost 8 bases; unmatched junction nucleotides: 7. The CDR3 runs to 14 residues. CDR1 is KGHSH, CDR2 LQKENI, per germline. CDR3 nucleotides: TGTGCCAGCTCACCCTCGGGACAGGGAGGAGGCTACACCTTC. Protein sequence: CASSPSGQGGGYTF.

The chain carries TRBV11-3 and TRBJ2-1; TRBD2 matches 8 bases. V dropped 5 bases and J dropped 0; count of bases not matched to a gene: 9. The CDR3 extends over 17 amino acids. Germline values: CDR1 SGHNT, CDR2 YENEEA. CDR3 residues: CASSPGGAASSYNEQFF. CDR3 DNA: TGTGCCAGCAGCCCCGGGGGGGCTGCGAGCTCCTACAATGAGCAGTTCTTC.

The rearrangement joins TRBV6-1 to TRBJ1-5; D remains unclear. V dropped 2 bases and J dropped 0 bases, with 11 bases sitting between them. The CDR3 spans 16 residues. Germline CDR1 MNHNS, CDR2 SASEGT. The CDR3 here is CASSELAGYSNQPQHF. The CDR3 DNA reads TGTGCCAGCAGTGAATTGGCGGGGTATAGCAATCAGCCCCAGCATTTT.

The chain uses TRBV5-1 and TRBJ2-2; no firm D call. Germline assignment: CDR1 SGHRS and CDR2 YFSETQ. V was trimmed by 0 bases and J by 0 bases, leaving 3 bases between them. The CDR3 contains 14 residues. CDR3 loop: CASSLGPNTGELFF. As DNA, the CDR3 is TGCGCCAGCAGCTTGGGGCCGAACACCGGGGAGCTGTTTTTT.